This T cell receptor beta chain appears in the sequencing data of a study of response to subunit inactivated influenza vaccine. This clonotype was counted at least ten times. Trimming left V 1 base short and J 10 bases short, with 16 bases between. CDR3 length: 14 residues. Germline CDR1 is MNHNS and CDR2 is SASEGT. TCRdb reprocessed the RT-PCR reads via MiXCR and lists one record per CDR3 protein. In the table there are under 550,000 distinct CDR3 sequences, 6% to 9% of which are singletons. This TCR was recovered from a man aged 50 to 75 who received an inactivated influenza vaccine. Source: PBMCs from blood, taken around 25 months after vaccination. This chain uses TRBV6-1 with TRBJ1-1; D is perhaps TRBD1 (6 bases). CDR3 nucleotide sequence: TGTGCCAGCAGTGAAGTAAGGGGGGTCGGGAGAGCTTTCTTT. This encodes CASSEVRGVGRAFF.